These 3 T cell receptor beta chains were all obtained from the same sample, sequenced in a study of cytomegalovirus exposure and HLA in healthy donors. PCR amplification relied on 60 Vbeta primers (plus 13 Jbeta primers). The repertoire was sequenced with immunoSEQ multiplex PCR; TCRdb's copy has only in-frame clones and lacks some. The sample lists about 130,000 clones, about 80% occurring once. Sequenced: PBMCs. The receptors stem from a man aged 25-45 years in good health and CMV-seronegative.

The chain recombines TRBV28 with TRBJ2-7, with 8 bases fitting TRBD1. Looked up from germline, CDR1 is MDHEN and CDR2 is SYDVKM. The CDR3 loop spans 14 amino acids. The V gene end was trimmed by 1 base and the J gene end by 5 bases; junction bases not matched to a gene: 4. Here the CDR3 reads CASSLSGGADEQYF. DNA for the CDR3: TGTGCCAGCAGTTTATCAGGGGGCGCCGACGAGCAGTACTTC.

The rearrangement uses TRBV30 and TRBJ2-5, with D possibly TRBD1 on 6 matching bases. V shed 3 bases and J shed 4 bases, with 18 bases lying between them. Germline V gene sequence: CDR1 GTSNPN, CDR2 SVGIG (reference sequence). The CDR3 loop spans 15 amino acids. Here the CDR3 reads CAWSPGQVTGETQYF. In DNA form, the CDR3 reads TGTGCCTGGAGCCCGGGACAAGTTACAGGAGAGACCCAGTACTTC.

The rearrangement links TRBV6-1 to TRBJ2-2, with 8 bases fitting TRBD1. V shed 2 bases, J shed 6 bases, and the junction held 5 bases outside the gene matches. This CDR3 spans 15 amino acids. Germline lookup yields CDR1 MNHNS and CDR2 SASEGT. CDR3 sequence (DNA): TGTGCCAGCAGTGAATCAGGGGGCGGGGCCGGGGAGCTGTTTTTT. Protein: CASSESGGGAGELFF.